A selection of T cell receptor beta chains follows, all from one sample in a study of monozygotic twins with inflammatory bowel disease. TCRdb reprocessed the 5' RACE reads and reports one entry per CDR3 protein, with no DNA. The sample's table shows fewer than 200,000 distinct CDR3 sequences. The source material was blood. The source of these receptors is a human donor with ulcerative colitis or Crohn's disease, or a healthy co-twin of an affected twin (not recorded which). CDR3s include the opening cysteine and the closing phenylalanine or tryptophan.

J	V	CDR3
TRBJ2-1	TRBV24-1	CATSDWQGGITNEQFF
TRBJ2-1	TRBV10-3	CAISESVANEQFF
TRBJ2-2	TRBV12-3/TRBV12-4	CASDRPGELFF
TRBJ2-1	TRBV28	CASSPSRSQQFF
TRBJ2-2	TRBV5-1	CASSIGTALTGELFF
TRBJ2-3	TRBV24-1	CATSDQTHGISDTQYF
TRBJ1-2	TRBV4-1	CASSQVERMLGGYTF
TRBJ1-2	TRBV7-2	CASSPATDYGYTF
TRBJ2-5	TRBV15	CATSRGQEQETQYF
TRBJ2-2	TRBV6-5	CASSSADRGTGELFF
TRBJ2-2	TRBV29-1	CSVEVVVPGELFF
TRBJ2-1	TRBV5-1	CASSLREGNEQFF
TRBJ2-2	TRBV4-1	CVSSQPRGPPTGELFF
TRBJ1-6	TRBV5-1	CASSATGSNSPLHF
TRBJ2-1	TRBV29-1	CSVEGTGPSYNEQFF
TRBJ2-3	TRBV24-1	CATSEETGGTDTQYF
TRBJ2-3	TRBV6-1	CASSAGTLFFTDTQYF
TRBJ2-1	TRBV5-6	CASSSSGRDRSYNEQFF
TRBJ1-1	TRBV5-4	CASSPGRGKGSEAFF
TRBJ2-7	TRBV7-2	CASSLEQRASYEQYF
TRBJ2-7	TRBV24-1	CATSGQHNWEQYF
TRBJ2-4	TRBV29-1	CSVSEGGSKNMQYF
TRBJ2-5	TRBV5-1	CASSPTGTRETQYF
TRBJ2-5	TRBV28	CASRDQGAETQYF
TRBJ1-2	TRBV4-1	CASSRDIQGAGGYTF
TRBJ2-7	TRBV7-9	CASSFPRGQGSSYEQYF
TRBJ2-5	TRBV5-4	CASTGQGETQYF
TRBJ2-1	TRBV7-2	CASSLGSGSFDEQFF
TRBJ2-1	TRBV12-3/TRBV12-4	CASSSRADEQVF
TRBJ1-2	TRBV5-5	CASSLIRQGHGYTF
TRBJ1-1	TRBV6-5	CASSYSKGQGSRGTEAFF
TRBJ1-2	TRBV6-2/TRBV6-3	CASSSSRDRVHYGYTF
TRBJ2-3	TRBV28	CASREDRGSTDTQYF
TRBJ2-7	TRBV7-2	CASSFFSATWEQYF
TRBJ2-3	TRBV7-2	CASSTRLAGEHTQYF
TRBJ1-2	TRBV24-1	CATSDLTVSGYTF
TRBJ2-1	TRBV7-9	CASSPVISSYNEQFF
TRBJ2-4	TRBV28	CASSTETVPLAKNIQYF
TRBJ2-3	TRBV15	CATSRDRGLPDTQYF
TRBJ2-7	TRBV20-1	CSALAAGAPSYEQYF